This T cell receptor beta chain is from a study of T cell responses to AZD1222 COVID-19 vaccine. Across the study: Second-dose schedules of about 4 or about 12 weeks were combined.

Study-wide results and caveats: Females outnumbered males among donors, who were mostly white British; clonal diversity was possibly underestimated. The repertoires were collected only after the peak T cell response.

The method was immunoSEQ multiplex PCR; TCRdb's version includes in-frame clones alone and lacks a portion of them. The sample carries about 140,000 clones, 70% to 90% recorded once. The CDR3 totals 13 residues. A note on this clone: Antigen unknown.

J is TRBJ1-1 and V is TRBV21-1. TRBV21-1 corresponds to a pseudogene. This material consisted of peripheral blood, taken on day 0 of AZD1222 vaccination. This TCR derives from an adult in good health. The CDR3 DNA reads as TGTGCCAGCAGATTTTGCGAGAACACTGAAGCTTTCTTT. Protein product: CASRFCENTEAFF.